This T cell receptor (beta chain) comes out of a study of blood T cell repertoires in COVID-19. On the study more broadly: COVID-19 samples, acute and convalescent, were from the United States, Italy and Spain.

Original analysis: Reference gene primer amplification gave estimated nucleated cell counts. Clones were sequenced by immunoSEQ multiplex PCR, and TCRdb holds only the in-frame ones, with some missing. V and J calls plus clone size are reproduced from that table; the DNA served to infer D and trimming. The table lists approximately 240,000 clones, around 81% of them singletons, with more than 2% in the top ten. The CDR3 is 14 amino acids. Trimming shortened V by 0 bases and J by 11 bases, and 11 bases separated the two germline ends. The germline V gene has CDR1 LGHNA and CDR2 YNFKEQ. The genes are TRBV4-2 and TRBJ1-6, with D uncertain. Sequenced: peripheral blood. This TCR was recovered from an older woman with acute or convalescent COVID-19. Here the CDR3 DNA reads TGTGCCAGCAGCCAAGATCCTCAGGTTACACCCCTCCACTTT. Translation gives CASSQDPQVTPLHF.